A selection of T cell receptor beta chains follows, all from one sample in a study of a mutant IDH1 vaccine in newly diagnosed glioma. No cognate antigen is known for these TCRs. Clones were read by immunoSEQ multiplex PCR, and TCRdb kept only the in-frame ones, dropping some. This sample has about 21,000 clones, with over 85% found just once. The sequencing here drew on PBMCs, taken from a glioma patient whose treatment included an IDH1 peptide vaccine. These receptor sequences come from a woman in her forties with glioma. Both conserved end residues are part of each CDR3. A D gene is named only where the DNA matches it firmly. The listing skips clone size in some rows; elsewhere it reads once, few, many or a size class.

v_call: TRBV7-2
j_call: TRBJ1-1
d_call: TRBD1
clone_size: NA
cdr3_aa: CASSLARDRGGEAFF
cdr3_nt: TGTGCCAGCAGCTTAGCGCGGGACAGGGGGGGTGAAGCTTTCTTT

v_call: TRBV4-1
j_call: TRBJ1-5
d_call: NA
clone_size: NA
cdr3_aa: CASSLGTSNQPQHF
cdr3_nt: TGCGCCAGCAGCCTTGGGACCAGCAATCAGCCCCAGCATTTT

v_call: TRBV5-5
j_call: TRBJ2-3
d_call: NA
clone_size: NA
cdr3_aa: CASSSTRVTTDTQYF
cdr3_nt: TGTGCCAGCAGCTCGACTAGAGTAACCACAGATACGCAGTATTTT

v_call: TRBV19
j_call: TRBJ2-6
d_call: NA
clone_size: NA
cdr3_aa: CASSIVGLSSGANVLTF
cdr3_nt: TGTGCCAGTAGTATAGTGGGCCTAAGCTCTGGGGCCAACGTCCTGACTTTC

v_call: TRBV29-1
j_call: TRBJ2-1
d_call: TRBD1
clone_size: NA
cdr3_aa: CSVPGQAYNEQFF
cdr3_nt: TGCAGCGTGCCCGGACAGGCCTACAATGAGCAGTTCTTC

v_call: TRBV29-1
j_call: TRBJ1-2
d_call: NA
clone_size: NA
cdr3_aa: CSVERSRGAYGYTF
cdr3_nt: TGCAGCGTTGAAAGGTCACGGGGGGCCTATGGCTACACCTTC

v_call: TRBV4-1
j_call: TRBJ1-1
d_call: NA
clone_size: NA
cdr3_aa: CASSQGRTEAFF
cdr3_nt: TGCGCCAGCAGCCAGGGGAGGACTGAAGCTTTCTTT

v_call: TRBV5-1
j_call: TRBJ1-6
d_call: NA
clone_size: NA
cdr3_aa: CASSLAEGVLHF
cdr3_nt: TGCGCCAGCAGCTTGGCCGAGGGGGTTCTCCACTTT

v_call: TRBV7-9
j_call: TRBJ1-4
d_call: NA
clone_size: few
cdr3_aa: CASSLAGVDEKLFF
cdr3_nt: TGTGCCAGCAGCTTAGCAGGGGTGGATGAAAAACTGTTTTTT

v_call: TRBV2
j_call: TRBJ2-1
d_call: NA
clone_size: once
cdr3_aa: CASSESPWEQFF
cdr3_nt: TGTGCCAGCAGTGAAAGCCCGTGGGAGCAGTTCTTC

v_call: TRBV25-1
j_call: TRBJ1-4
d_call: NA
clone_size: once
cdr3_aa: CASSEYTGVKATNEKLFF
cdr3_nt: TGTGCCAGCAGTGAATATACGGGGGTAAAAGCAACTAATGAAAAACTGTTTTTT

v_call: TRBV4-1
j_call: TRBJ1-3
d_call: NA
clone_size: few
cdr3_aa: CASSQMGRDRGNTIYF
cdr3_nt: TGCGCCAGCAGCCAGATGGGACGGGACCGAGGAAACACCATATATTTT

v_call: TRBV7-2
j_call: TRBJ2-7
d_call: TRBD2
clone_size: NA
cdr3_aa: CASSQTPGLAGEAQYF
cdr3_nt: TGTGCCAGCAGCCAAACACCGGGACTAGCGGGGGAGGCGCAGTACTTC